This is a list of T cell receptor beta chains from one sample in a study of T cell repertoires and HLA-DP antigens. Here immunoSEQ multiplex PCR was the method, and the copy in TCRdb shows in-frame clones only, minus some. The table includes almost 90,000 clones, about nine tenths detected once. These receptors lack a known antigen. The sequencing sample was made of CD4+ T cells from PBMCs. The origin of the receptors is a man in his fifties or sixties in good health and CMV-seronegative. The CDR3 runs from the conserved cysteine through the conserved F or W. Each record gives: V gene, clone size, D gene, J gene, CDR3 DNA, CDR3 protein. The D gene is left open where the match is weak. Clone size, where shown, is once, few, many, or a class for clones that have expanded.

>TRBV27|.|.|TRBJ2-2
TGTGCCAGCAGTCGTACAGGTTTCAACACCGGGGAGCTGTTTTTT
CASSRTGFNTGELFF
>TRBV4-1|.|.|TRBJ2-5
TGCGCCAGCAGCCAAGTGAGCAGTCAAGAGACCCAGTACTTC
CASSQVSSQETQYF
>TRBV19|.|.|TRBJ2-5
TGTGCCAGTAGTATAGCGCAGGGAGAGACCCAGTACTTC
CASSIAQGETQYF
>TRBV6-5|few|.|TRBJ1-5
TGTGCCAGCAGTTACTCGATCTCAGCTAATCAGCCCCAGCATTTT
CASSYSISANQPQHF
>TRBV18|.|.|TRBJ2-5
TGTGCCAGCTCACCACCGACGGAAAGGGAGACCCAGTACTTC
CASSPPTERETQYF
>TRBV10-2|.|.|TRBJ1-1
TGCGCCAGCAGTACAGGGACCTCACGGACTGAAGCTTTCTTT
CASSTGTSRTEAFF
>TRBV18|.|.|TRBJ2-7
TGTGCCAGCTCACCACCTGCGGGGGCACTGGGGGAGCAGTACTTC
CASSPPAGALGEQYF
>TRBV10-1|.|.|TRBJ2-3
TGCGCCAGCAGTGAGTCAAGATCAGCTAGCACAGATACGCAGTATTTT
CASSESRSASTDTQYF
>TRBV13|.|TRBD2|TRBJ2-2
TGTGCCAGCAGCTTTTGGACTAGCGGGAACACCGGGGAGCTGTTTTTT
CASSFWTSGNTGELFF
>TRBV4-3|.|.|TRBJ1-4
TGCGCCAGCAGCCAAGAGGGCAGTAAAGGCGAAAAACTGTTTTTT
CASSQEGSKGEKLFF
>TRBV28|.|.|TRBJ2-7
TGTGCCAGCGTTGGGGGGTGGGAGCAGTACTTC
CASVGGWEQYF
>TRBV29-1|.|.|TRBJ1-2
TGCAGCGTTATACAGGATACGCTTTATGGCTACACCTTC
CSVIQDTLYGYTF
>TRBV15|.|TRBD2|TRBJ2-5
TGTGCCACCAGCAGAGATAACGGGAGGCCTCAAGAGACCCAGTACTTC
CATSRDNGRPQETQYF
>TRBV10-3|once|TRBD2|TRBJ2-3
TGTGCCATCAGTGATATAGCGGGGAGCACAGATACGCAGTATTTT
CAISDIAGSTDTQYF
>TRBV5-8|.|TRBD1|TRBJ2-7
TGTGCCAGCAGCTTCTCCGGGACAGGGATTTTGAACGAGCAGTACTTC
CASSFSGTGILNEQYF
>TRBV10-3|.|.|TRBJ1-2
TGTGCCATCAGCGCAGACGGCCATGGCTACACCTTC
CAISADGHGYTF
>TRBV19|.|TRBD1|TRBJ2-1
TGTGCCAGTAGGACGACAGGGAGCTCCTACAATGAGCAGTTCTTC
CASRTTGSSYNEQFF
>TRBV5-1|.|TRBD2|TRBJ2-7
TGCGCCAGCAGGCCGACGGGGGGTCACTACGAGCAGTACTTC
CASRPTGGHYEQYF
>TRBV7-9|.|.|TRBJ1-2
TGTGCCAGCAGCTTACCGGGTGACTATGGCTACACCTTC
CASSLPGDYGYTF
>TRBV25-1|few|.|TRBJ1-6
TGTGCCAGCAGTGGAGCGGTCTCCTATAATTCACCCCTCCACTTT
CASSGAVSYNSPLHF
>TRBV27|.|.|TRBJ2-7
TGTGCCAGCAGTGCCGGTTTAGGGAACTACGAGCAGTACTTC
CASSAGLGNYEQYF
>TRBV19|.|.|TRBJ2-1
TGTGCCAGTAGCGCCCGCCAGGGAAAGGCTAGCGCCCGGTTACGTAATGAGCAGTTCTTC
CASSARQGKASARLRNEQFF
>TRBV11-2|.|.|TRBJ2-2
TGTGCCAGCAGCTTTGGCATAGTAGACACCGGGGAGCTGTTTTTT
CASSFGIVDTGELFF
>TRBV2|.|.|TRBJ2-1
TGTGCCAGCAGTGAGGTAGACAGCGGGAATGAGCAGTTCTTC
CASSEVDSGNEQFF
>TRBV7-2|.|.|TRBJ2-3
TGTGCCAGCAGCTTTGGGGGGAGGATTGTAGATACGCAGTATTTT
CASSFGGRIVDTQYF
>TRBV19|.|.|TRBJ1-1
TGTGCCAGTAGTATTCAGGTTTGGACTGAAGCTTTCTTT
CASSIQVWTEAFF
>TRBV23-1|.|TRBD1|TRBJ2-3
TGCGCCAGCAGTCACCCAGGAATGGGACAGGGGGCAGATACGCAGTATTTT
CASSHPGMGQGADTQYF
>TRBV10-3|.|.|TRBJ2-3
TGTGCCATCAGTGAGTCGGGCGATACGCAGTATTTT
CAISESGDTQYF
>TRBV11-2|.|.|TRBJ2-7
TGTGCCAGCAGCTTAGCGGGTTACGGGTACGAGCAGTACTTC
CASSLAGYGYEQYF
>TRBV20-1|once|.|TRBJ2-1
TGCAGTGCTAGTCTGGATGAGCAGTTCTTC
CSASLDEQFF
>TRBV10-1|once|TRBD1|TRBJ2-3
TGCGCCACCGCGAGGACAGGGAACACAGATACGCAGTATTTT
CATARTGNTDTQYF
>TRBV30|.|.|TRBJ1-2
TGTGCCTGGAGTGTCCAGGGGAGGGTGTTGGGCTACACCTTC
CAWSVQGRVLGYTF
>TRBV7-2|.|.|TRBJ2-2
TGTGCCAGCAGCTTAGGGGGGTGGACCGGGGAGCTGTTTTTT
CASSLGGWTGELFF
>TRBV27|.|.|TRBJ1-6
TGTGCCAGCAGTTTGAGGACGGGTTCACCCCTCCACTTT
CASSLRTGSPLHF
>TRBV28|.|.|TRBJ2-4
TGTGCCAGCAGTCGAAAAAACATTCAGTACTTC
CASSRKNIQYF
>TRBV5-1|.|.|TRBJ2-1
TGCGCCAGCAGCTTGGCAGCTGATGAGCAGTTCTTC
CASSLAADEQFF
>TRBV25-1|.|TRBD1|TRBJ1-6
TGTGCCAGCAGTGGAACAGGGGGCGAGTTTAATTCACCCCTCCACTTT
CASSGTGGEFNSPLHF
>TRBV5-4|few|TRBD1|TRBJ1-6
TGTGCCAGCAGCTTGAGTTGGCAGGGGGATTCACCCCTCCACTTT
CASSLSWQGDSPLHF
>TRBV5-4|.|.|TRBJ2-7
TGTGCCAGCAGCTCCCGGGCAGGGACCTACGAGCAGTACTTC
CASSSRAGTYEQYF
>TRBV6-6|.|.|TRBJ1-5
TGTGCCAGCAGTTACTCACGGAGTTTGGAGCCCCAGCATTTT
CASSYSRSLEPQHF
>TRBV5-1|.|.|TRBJ1-4
TGCGCCAGCAGCTTGTATTCATCAACTAATGAAAAACTGTTTTTT
CASSLYSSTNEKLFF
>TRBV9|.|TRBD2|TRBJ2-3
TGTGCCAGCAGCGGATGGGGGGGGACCCAAACGGGCACAGATACGCAGTATTTT
CASSGWGGTQTGTDTQYF
>TRBV7-9|.|.|TRBJ1-2
TGTGCCAGCAGCACAAAGGCAGGGGACTATGGCTACACCTTC
CASSTKAGDYGYTF
>TRBV11-2|.|.|TRBJ2-2
TGTGCCAGCACGCGGGGGAACACCGGGGAGCTGTTTTTT
CASTRGNTGELFF
>TRBV5-4|.|.|TRBJ1-1
TGCGCCAGCAGCTTTGAGGGAGCAACTGAAGCTTTCTTT
CASSFEGATEAFF
>TRBV27|.|.|TRBJ1-1
TGTGCCAGCCGTAGGAACACTGAAGCTTTCTTT
CASRRNTEAFF
>TRBV11-3|.|TRBD1|TRBJ1-1
TGTGCCAGCAGCTTATTCCCCCGACAGGGGAACATTGAAGCTTTCTTT
CASSLFPRQGNIEAFF
>TRBV19|.|.|TRBJ1-4
TGTGCCAGTGCCCAGGGGATTTCTAATGAAAAACTGTTTTTT
CASAQGISNEKLFF
>TRBV7-2|.|.|TRBJ2-7
TGTGCCAGCAGCTTAGGGGGTCCCTACGAGCAGTACTTC
CASSLGGPYEQYF
>TRBV30|few|TRBD1|TRBJ1-6
TGTGCCTGTACAGGGGGCCGGAGCTCCTATAATTCACCCCTCCACTTT
CACTGGRSSYNSPLHF
>TRBV6-5|few|TRBD2|TRBJ2-3
TGTGCCAGCACCGTAGGACTAGCCGCGAGGCAGTATTTT
CASTVGLAARQYF
>TRBV4-2|.|.|TRBJ2-7
TGTGCCAGCAGCCAAGATGGGGTGGGGCAGGGCACCTACGAGCAGTACTTC
CASSQDGVGQGTYEQYF
>TRBV5-1|.|TRBD1|TRBJ2-5
TGCGCCAGCAGCTTTGACAGGGTGCAAGAGACCCAGTACTTC
CASSFDRVQETQYF
>TRBV19|.|TRBD2|TRBJ2-5
TGTGCCAGTAGGAAAACTTTTGCGGGAGGGTCTCAAGAGACCCAGTACTTC
CASRKTFAGGSQETQYF
>TRBV7-2|.|.|TRBJ1-4
TGTGCCAGCAGCTTAGCTGTGGGATCAGGAAAACTGTTTTTT
CASSLAVGSGKLFF
>TRBV7-2|.|TRBD2|TRBJ2-7
TGTGCCAGCAGCCTATTAGCGGGGGGGCCCAGCTCCTACGAGCAGTACTTC
CASSLLAGGPSSYEQYF
>TRBV14|.|.|TRBJ2-1
TGTGCCAGCAGCCAATTTAATGAGCAGTTCTTC
CASSQFNEQFF
>TRBV7-9|.|.|TRBJ1-1
TGTGCCAGCAGCTTAGGGACAGCGAACACTGAAGCTTTCTTT
CASSLGTANTEAFF
>TRBV28|once|.|TRBJ2-7
TGTGCCAGCAGTATTGAGGGAGGTGAGCAGTACTTC
CASSIEGGEQYF
>TRBV11-2|.|.|TRBJ2-7
TGTGCCAGCAGCTTAGGAGTTGGGGGAGGCCTCGTGCAGTACTTC
CASSLGVGGGLVQYF